This T cell receptor beta chain emerged from a study of shared clonotypes between healthy human individuals. The wider study: Donor ages ranged 18 to 49 years: a couple of women, a few men. The study's findings and limits: What naive subsets generally showed was a larger estimated richness than memory subsets showed.

Sorted subsets were amplified in replicate PCRs using 200 ng DNA, tens of thousands of T cell genomes. Sequencing used immunoSEQ multiplex PCR; TCRdb keeps in-frame clones, though not all of them. The repertoire consists of about 680,000 clones, with just over 90% occurring once and the leading ten covering 24%. Trimming removed 7 bases at V and 2 bases at J, with 15 bases between. Germline values: CDR1 SEHNR, CDR2 FQNEAQ (reference sequence). The CDR3 has 14 residues. A note on this clone: Its cognate antigen is unknown.

Naive CD8 isolation took CD45RO-negative cells positively selected for CCR7 and excluded terminally differentiated effector memory CD45RA+ cells. The TCR comes from a young man in good health. Material: naive CD8+ T cells sorted from blood. V usage is TRBV7-9 and J usage is TRBJ2-7; D possibly corresponds to TRBD1 (5 bases). CDR3 bases: TGTGCCAGCACTTGGGGCCAGACAACCTACGAGCAGTACTTC. Residues: CASTWGQTTYEQYF.